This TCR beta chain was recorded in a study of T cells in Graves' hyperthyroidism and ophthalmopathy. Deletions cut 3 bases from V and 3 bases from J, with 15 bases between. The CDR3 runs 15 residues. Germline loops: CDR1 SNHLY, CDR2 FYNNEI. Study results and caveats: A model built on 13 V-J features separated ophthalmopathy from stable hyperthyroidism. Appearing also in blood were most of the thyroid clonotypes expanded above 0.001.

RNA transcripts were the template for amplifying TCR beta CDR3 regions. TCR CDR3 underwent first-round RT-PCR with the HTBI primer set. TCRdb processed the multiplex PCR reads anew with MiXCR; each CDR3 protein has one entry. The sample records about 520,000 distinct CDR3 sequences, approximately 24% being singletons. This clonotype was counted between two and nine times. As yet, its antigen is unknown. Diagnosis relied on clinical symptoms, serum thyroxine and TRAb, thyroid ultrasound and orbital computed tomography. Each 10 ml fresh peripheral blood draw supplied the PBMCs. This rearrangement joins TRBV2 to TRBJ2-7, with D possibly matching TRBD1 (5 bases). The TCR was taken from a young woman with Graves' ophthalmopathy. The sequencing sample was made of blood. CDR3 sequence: CASSEAGRELYEQYF. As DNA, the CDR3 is TGTGCCAGCAGTGAGGCAGGGCGAGAACTCTACGAGCAGTACTTC.